One and the same sample provided the 3 T cell receptor beta chains below, sequenced in a study of T cells in Graves' hyperthyroidism and ophthalmopathy. TCR beta CDR3 regions were amplified from RNA transcripts. TCR CDR3 regions were first amplified by RT-PCR with HTBI primers. TCRdb itself ran the multiplex PCR reads through MiXCR, one entry per CDR3 protein. The sample lists around 620,000 distinct CDR3 sequences; 12% to 15% were seen once. Sequences were obtained from blood. Source of these receptors: a woman aged 18-30 years with Graves' ophthalmopathy.

J is TRBJ2-7 and V is TRBV7-6; 7 bases agree with TRBD2. The CDR3 is made up of 15 amino acids. V trimming: 4 bases; J trimming: 3 bases; junction bases outside the gene matches: 9. Germline V gives CDR1 SGHVS, CDR2 FNYEAQ. Here the CDR3 reads CASSSERGDYYEQYF. The CDR3 nucleotides read TGTGCCAGCAGCTCAGAACGAGGGGACTACTACGAGCAGTACTTC.

The chain links TRBV20-1 to TRBJ2-1, with 9 bases lining up with TRBD2. Trimming removed 2 bases from V and 2 bases from J; junction bases left unmatched: 7. Germline loops: CDR1 DFQATT, CDR2 SNEGSKA (reference sequence). This CDR3 comprises 16 residues. The CDR3 nucleotides read TGCAGTGCTAGACTTAGCGGGAGCGGAGCCTACAATGAGCAGTTCTTC. It codes for CSARLSGSGAYNEQFF.

V is TRBV11-2 and J is TRBJ2-5; TRBD2 matches 8 bases. The ends lost 5 bases at V and 2 bases at J; junction bases unmatched: 7. Germline V gives CDR1 SGHAT, CDR2 FQNNGV. CDR3 length equals 15 residues. This CDR3 is CASSRGGGQQETQYF. CDR3 nucleotides: TGTGCCAGCAGCCGGGGGGGAGGCCAGCAAGAGACCCAGTACTTC.